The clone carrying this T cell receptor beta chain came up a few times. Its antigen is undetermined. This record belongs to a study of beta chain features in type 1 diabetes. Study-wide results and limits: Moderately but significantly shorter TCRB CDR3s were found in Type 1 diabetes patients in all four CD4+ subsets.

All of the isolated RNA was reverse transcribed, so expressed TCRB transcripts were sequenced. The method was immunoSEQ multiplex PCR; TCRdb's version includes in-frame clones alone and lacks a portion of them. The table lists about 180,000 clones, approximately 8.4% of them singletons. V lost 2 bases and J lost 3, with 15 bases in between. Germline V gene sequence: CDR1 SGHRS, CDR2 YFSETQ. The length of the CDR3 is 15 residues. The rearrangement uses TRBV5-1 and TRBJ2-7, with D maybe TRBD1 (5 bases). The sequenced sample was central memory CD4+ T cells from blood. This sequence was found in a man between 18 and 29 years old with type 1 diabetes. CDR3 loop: CASSFNFPRGYEQYF. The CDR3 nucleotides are TGCGCCAGCAGCTTCAACTTCCCAAGGGGCTACGAGCAGTACTTC.